The next 11 T cell receptor beta chains were all read from a single sample in a study of blood T cell repertoires in COVID-19. Clones were read by immunoSEQ multiplex PCR, and TCRdb kept only the in-frame ones, dropping some. The sample consists of 95,000 to 150,000 clones, approximately 81% of them appearing once. The sample taken for sequencing was peripheral blood. Receptors originate from a man aged 35 to 55 with active or convalescent COVID-19.

The CDR3 bases are TGCAGCGTTGAGCGGGGGAGGGGAACTGAAGCTTTCTTT. Translation gives CSVERGRGTEAFF. V and J are TRBV29-1 and TRBJ1-1, with a tentative D call TRBD1 (5 bases). Germline lookup yields CDR1 SQVTM and CDR2 ANQGSEA. The CDR3 has 13 residues. V was cut by 3 bases and J by 5 bases, with 13 bases left in between.

The V and J genes are TRBV25-1 and TRBJ1-4; D possibly corresponds to TRBD1 (6 bases). CDR1 MGHDK and CDR2 SYGVNS come from the germline V gene. Between the trimmed V and J ends, which lost 4 bases and 1 base, there was a span of 10 bases. The CDR3 runs 15 residues. The chain's CDR3 is CASSGGQITNEKLFF. The CDR3 DNA sequence: TGTGCCAGCAGTGGAGGACAGATAACTAATGAAAAACTGTTTTTT.

V is TRBV7-9 and J is TRBJ1-1, with D possibly being TRBD1 (6 bases). Trimming stripped 3 bases from V and 10 bases from J, with 12 bases between. This CDR3 has 12 amino acids. Germline V gene sequence: CDR1 SEHNR, CDR2 FQNEAQ (reference sequence). CDR3 loop: CASSFNRVTAFF. Here the CDR3 DNA reads TGTGCCAGCAGCTTCAACAGGGTTACAGCTTTCTTT.

The chain joins TRBV19 to TRBJ1-2, with TRBD1 matching 8 bases. This CDR3 region has 14 residues. Trimming took 6 bases from V and 8 from J; bases not matched to a gene: 11. Germline-derived CDR1 and CDR2 are LNHDA and SQIVND (reference sequence). The CDR3 sequence: CASSTIDRGGGYTF. CDR3 sequence (DNA): TGTGCCAGTAGCACAATCGACAGGGGCGGCGGCTACACCTTC.

The V and J genes are TRBV6-5 and TRBJ1-2, with 9 bases fitting TRBD1. Germline CDR1 and CDR2: MNHEY and SVGAGI. The CDR3 has 13 amino acids. With V trimmed by 6 bases and J by 7 bases, 6 bases remained unmatched. The CDR3 is CASRADRGLGYTF. DNA for the CDR3: TGTGCCAGCAGAGCGGACAGGGGCCTTGGCTACACCTTC.

The chain couples TRBV6-5 to TRBJ2-7; D possibly corresponds to TRBD2 (5 bases). The germline V gene has CDR1 MNHEY and CDR2 SVGAGI. The CDR3 spans 15 residues. The ends were cut back, 2 bases at V and 7 bases at J, with 18 bases in the middle. CDR3 sequence: CASSYPAAPRGEQYF. The CDR3 DNA sequence: TGTGCCAGCAGTTACCCCGCGGCCCCTCGAGGGGAGCAGTACTTC.

The rearrangement links TRBV28 to TRBJ2-1; 11 bases line up with TRBD2. Germline V CDR1 and CDR2: MDHEN, SYDVKM. The J segment lost 9 bases and the V segment lost 3 bases, leaving 7 bases of the junction unmatched. This CDR3 comprises 15 residues. The CDR3 reads CASSFGLAGGLEQFF. The CDR3 region has the DNA TGTGCCAGCAGTTTCGGCCTAGCGGGGGGCCTTGAGCAGTTCTTC.

The V call is TRBV7-9, the J call TRBJ2-3, with D possibly TRBD2 on 5 matching bases. The germline V gene encodes CDR1 SEHNR and CDR2 FQNEAQ (reference sequence). The CDR3 loop spans 13 amino acids. Trimming removed 5 bases from V and 0 bases from J, with 6 bases in between. The CDR3 protein is CASSPGSTDTQYF. The CDR3 DNA reads as TGTGCCAGCAGCCCGGGGAGCACAGATACGCAGTATTTT.

The chain is built from TRBV7-9 and TRBJ2-1; a possible D gene is TRBD1 (6 bases). Germline CDR1 reads SEHNR; CDR2 reads FQNEAQ (reference sequence). This CDR3 region has 14 residues. Trimming cost V 1 base and J 3 bases, with 7 bases left between them. In nucleotides, the CDR3 is TGTGCCAGCAGCTTAGGGGGGCTCTACAATGAGCAGTTCTTC. Encoded protein: CASSLGGLYNEQFF.

The chain combines TRBV6-5 with TRBJ2-1; TRBD2 matches at 9 bases. This CDR3 region has 15 residues. The junction had 6 bases not matched to a gene; V was cut back by 0 bases and J by 9 bases. Germline-derived CDR1 and CDR2 are MNHEY and SVGAGI. The CDR3 spells CASSYSWDSGGEQFF. As DNA, the CDR3 is TGTGCCAGCAGTTACTCGTGGGATAGCGGGGGTGAGCAGTTCTTC.

The chain is built from TRBV12-3 or TRBV12-4 and TRBJ1-1; D is ambiguous. V lost 4 bases, J lost 5 bases, and 11 bases lay in between. There are 13 residues in the CDR3. The DNA for the CDR3 is TGTGCCAGCAGTTCGGACTCCTTAACTGAAGCTTTCTTT. The encoded protein is CASSSDSLTEAFF.